Each of the 30 T cell receptor beta chains below was sequenced from the same sample in a study of PD-L1 blockade in urothelial cancer. The protocol was immunoSEQ multiplex PCR, while the TCRdb copy is restricted to in-frame clones and leaves out a portion. The sample has just under 30,000 clones, more than 75% seen once; the top ten hold roughly 3.1%. The sequences come from PBMCs, collected around atezolizumab (anti-PD-L1) treatment. The source of these receptors is a man aged 45-65 years with urothelial cancer.

The chain employs TRBV18 and TRBJ2-1; D unresolved. V was trimmed by 3 bases and J by 7 bases, leaving 19 bases between them. Germline values: CDR1 KGHSH, CDR2 LQKENI. The CDR3 contains 16 residues. CDR3 sequence reads: CASSPVPPQRSNEQFF. CDR3 nucleotides: TGTGCCAGCTCACCGGTGCCCCCCCAACGGAGTAATGAGCAGTTCTTC.

The V and J genes are TRBV9 and TRBJ1-4; TRBD1 matches 7 bases. After removal of 4 bases from V and 8 bases from J, the junction contained 2 bases not matched to a gene. The CDR3 totals 12 residues. CDR1 and CDR2 from the germline V gene are SGDLS and YYNGEE. The CDR3 DNA reads TGTGCCAGCAGCCAACAGGGGGAAAAACTGTTTTTT. Residues: CASSQQGEKLFF.

CDR3 loop: CASSLEFLGQGQETQYF. The CDR3 DNA reads TGTGCCAGCAGCCTGGAATTTTTGGGACAGGGTCAAGAGACCCAGTACTTC. V and J are TRBV7-2 and TRBJ2-5; the match to TRBD1 covers 9 bases. This CDR3 region has 17 residues. Trimming at V came to 5 bases and at J to 2 bases, leaving 12 bases not matched to a gene. The germline V gene has CDR1 SGHTA and CDR2 FQGNSA.

This clone was seen once. V is TRBV30 and J is TRBJ1-4; 8 nucleotides align to TRBD1. Germline values: CDR1 GTSNPN, CDR2 SVGIG (reference sequence). Germline trimming cut 2 bases from V and 8 bases from J; bases unmatched to any gene: 4. The CDR3 covers 13 residues. The CDR3 DNA follows: TGTGCCTGGAGTCAGGGGGCGAGGGAAAAACTGTTTTTT. It specifies CAWSQGAREKLFF.

The V gene is TRBV11-3, the J gene TRBJ2-7; possibly TRBD2 for D (5 bases). Germline CDR1 reads SGHNT; CDR2 reads YENEEA. CDR3 length: 13 amino acids. Trimming removed 6 bases at V and 4 bases at J, with 13 bases between. The CDR3 sequence is CASREKAEYEQYF. As DNA, the CDR3 is TGTGCCAGCAGGGAGAAAGCGGAGTACGAGCAGTACTTC.

The gene calls are TRBV12-5 and TRBJ2-1, with TRBD1 identical over 10 bases. CDR1 and CDR2 from the germline V gene are LGHNT and FRNRAP. V shed 5 bases and J 8 bases; nucleotides not matched to a gene: 9. This CDR3 contains 15 residues. The CDR3 nucleotides read TGTGCTAGTGGTCCTAAGGGACAGGGGAGGGATGAGCAGTTCTTC. Amino acids: CASGPKGQGRDEQFF.

In this sample, this clone turned up once. The chain combines TRBV13 with TRBJ1-6, with D uncertain. CDR1 is PRHDT, CDR2 FYEKMQ, per germline (reference sequence). The ends were cut back, 0 bases at V and 7 bases at J, with 10 bases in the middle. This CDR3 is 15 amino acids long. The CDR3 DNA sequence: TGTGCCAGCAGCTTAGGCGCGGCAGAAAATTCACCCCTCCACTTT. It is translated as CASSLGAAENSPLHF.

The V and J genes are TRBV7-6 and TRBJ1-2; possibly TRBD1 for D (5 bases). The CDR3 extends over 17 amino acids. Germline CDR1 is SGHVS and CDR2 is FNYEAQ. Trimming stripped 4 bases from V and 5 bases from J, with 23 bases between. Written as DNA, the CDR3 is TGTGCCAGCAGCTCCGGGCAGGGCACCCCTCCGATATATGGCTACACCTTC. Its protein product is CASSSGQGTPPIYGYTF.

This clone was observed a few times. This chain connects TRBV5-4 to TRBJ2-3; D gene unclear. CDR1 and CDR2 (germline): SGHNT, YYREEE (reference sequence). The V and J ends lost 4 bases and 2 bases respectively, with 20 bases between them. This CDR3 contains 17 residues. CDR3 sequence (DNA): TGTGCCAGCAGCCTAGAGATGGTAGCCTCTTTCACAGATACGCAGTATTTT. Residues: CASSLEMVASFTDTQYF.

The CDR3 nucleotides read TGTGCCAGCAGCCGAGGTGGCGGGAGGGACCAAGAGACCCAGTACTTC. It is translated as CASSRGGGRDQETQYF. The gene calls are TRBV11-2 and TRBJ2-5; TRBD2 matches at 9 bases. The CDR3 consists of 16 residues. In germline, CDR1 is SGHAT, CDR2 FQNNGV. V was clipped by 5 bases and J by 0 bases; unmatched bases: 7.

This clone showed up just a few times. This rearrangement joins TRBV7-8 to TRBJ1-1, with a tentative D call TRBD1 (5 bases). CDR3 length: 14 residues. V was pared by 3 bases and J by 4 bases, with 12 bases between. In germline, CDR1 is SGHVS, CDR2 FQNEAQ. In nucleotides, the CDR3 is TGTGCCAGCAGCTTGGGGCAGGGAAGCACTGAAGCTTTCTTT. Translation: CASSLGQGSTEAFF.

V and J are TRBV10-3 and TRBJ2-7; D may be TRBD1 (5 bases). This CDR3 is built from 14 residues. Germline V gene data show CDR1 as ENHRY and CDR2 as SYGVKD. The germline V and J ends were trimmed by 3 bases and 5 bases, with 14 bases remaining between them. The CDR3 DNA sequence: TGTGCCATCAGTGATAACCAGGGTTCCCACGAGCAGTACTTC. It codes for CAISDNQGSHEQYF.

The V and J genes are TRBV7-8 and TRBJ1-3; 8 bases map to TRBD1. Germline V gene lookup returns CDR1 SGHVS and CDR2 FQNEAQ. Germline trimming cut 1 base from V and 2 bases from J; bases unmatched to any gene: 13. The CDR3 has 19 residues. For the CDR3, the DNA is TGTGCCAGCAGCTTAGTCACAGGACAGGGTTCCATTCCTGGAAACACCATATATTTT. Translating gives CASSLVTGQGSIPGNTIYF.

The chain has TRBV7-8 and TRBJ2-7, with 9 bases aligning to TRBD1. Germline loops: CDR1 SGHVS, CDR2 FQNEAQ. Germline trimming cut 5 bases from V and 3 bases from J; bases unmatched to any gene: 5. The CDR3 runs 14 residues. The CDR3 here is CASSRTGVFYEQYF. The CDR3 region has the DNA TGTGCCAGCAGCCGGACAGGGGTTTTCTACGAGCAGTACTTC.

The genes are TRBV28 and TRBJ2-7; D might be TRBD1 (5 bases). Trimming stripped 1 base from V and 0 bases from J, with 13 bases between. The germline gives CDR1 MDHEN, CDR2 SYDVKM. This CDR3 has 16 amino acids. The CDR3, as DNA: TGTGCCAGCAGTTTATCCCGACAGCAGAGCTCCTACGAGCAGTACTTC. It yields the protein CASSLSRQQSSYEQYF.

In nucleotides, the CDR3 is TGTGCCAGCAGCCATTGGCAGGGGGCCCCGGACTATGGCTACACCTTC. Residues: CASSHWQGAPDYGYTF. V gene TRBV2 combines with J gene TRBJ1-2, with 8 bases matching TRBD1. Germline V gene lookup returns CDR1 SNHLY and CDR2 FYNNEI. The junction had 12 bases not matched to a gene; V was cut back by 6 bases and J by 3 bases. This CDR3 is built from 16 residues.

This chain joins TRBV7-9 and TRBJ1-1; 7 bases map to TRBD1. J lost 8 bases, V lost 2 bases, and 8 bases had no gene match. The CDR3 is 14 residues long. CDR1 SEHNR and CDR2 FQNEAQ come from the germline V gene (reference sequence). CDR3 bases: TGTGCCAGCAGCTTACGCGGACAGGCCGGGGAAGCTTTCTTT. It yields the protein CASSLRGQAGEAFF.

V and J are TRBV11-3 and TRBJ2-2; tentatively, D is TRBD2 (5 bases). This CDR3 contains 15 residues. V gave up 4 bases and J gave up 6 bases, with 15 bases separating them. Germline V gene sequence: CDR1 SGHNT, CDR2 YENEEA. The CDR3 nucleotides read TGTGCCAGCAGCTCTACGTTCGTGGGAGCCGGGGAGCTGTTTTTT. This sequence encodes CASSSTFVGAGELFF.

This clone was observed a few times. This chain joins TRBV12-5 and TRBJ2-3, with 9 positions matching TRBD1. The CDR3 is made up of 14 amino acids. The ends lost 3 bases at V and 6 bases at J; junction bases unmatched: 4. Germline CDR1 reads LGHNT; CDR2 reads FRNRAP. The CDR3 protein is CASGLRDRVDTQYF. For the CDR3, the DNA is TGTGCTAGTGGTTTACGGGACAGGGTTGATACGCAGTATTTT.

V gene TRBV19 combines with J gene TRBJ2-3; D possibly corresponds to TRBD1 (6 bases). Germline CDR1 LNHDA, CDR2 SQIVND (reference sequence). The ends were cut back, 9 bases at V and 1 base at J, with 20 bases in the middle. The CDR3 loop spans 16 amino acids. The CDR3 spells CASNYNRDTGTDTQYF. In nucleotides, the CDR3 is TGTGCCAGCAACTACAACCGGGACACTGGCACAGATACGCAGTATTTT.

The chain is built from TRBV30 and TRBJ2-7, with TRBD1 identical over 9 bases. Trimming at V came to 0 bases and at J to 5 bases, leaving 5 bases not matched to a gene. The V gene's germline CDR1 is GTSNPN and CDR2 SVGIG (reference sequence). The CDR3 has 14 residues. The CDR3 coding sequence is TGTGCCTGGAGTGTGGGACAGGGTTCACACGAGCAGTACTTC. Protein sequence: CAWSVGQGSHEQYF.

V is TRBV19 and J is TRBJ2-5; possibly TRBD1 for D (6 bases). Per the germline V gene, CDR1 is LNHDA and CDR2 is SQIVND (reference sequence). Trimming stripped 6 bases from V and 0 bases from J, with 11 bases between. The CDR3 is 14 amino acids. The CDR3 DNA reads as TGTGCCAGTAGGAACCGGGACAACCAAGAGACCCAGTACTTC. Protein sequence: CASRNRDNQETQYF.

The rearrangement links TRBV10-2 to TRBJ1-5; TRBD1 is a possible D gene (6 bases). CDR3 length: 14 residues. Germline CDR1 and CDR2: WSHSY and SAAADI. Trimming left V 3 bases short and J 5 bases short, with 11 bases between. CDR3 nucleotides: TGCGCCAGCAGTGAACAGGGCTTTCATCAGCCCCAGCATTTT. It yields the protein CASSEQGFHQPQHF.

The genes are TRBV5-1 and TRBJ2-3; D is uncertain. Germline V gives CDR1 SGHRS, CDR2 YFSETQ. V was pared by 2 bases and J by 1 base, with 8 bases between. The CDR3 extends over 14 amino acids. The DNA for the CDR3 is TGCGCCAGCAGCTTAAGAGGTGGCACAGATACGCAGTATTTT. As protein: CASSLRGGTDTQYF.

The rearrangement uses TRBV2 and TRBJ2-1; 8 positions match TRBD1. Germline V gene lookup returns CDR1 SNHLY and CDR2 FYNNEI. V lost 2 bases and J lost 6; bases outside the gene matches: 6. The CDR3 is made up of 15 amino acids. DNA for the CDR3: TGTGCCAGCAGTGAAACGACAGGGGTGGGCAATGAGCAGTTCTTC. It is translated as CASSETTGVGNEQFF.

This chain connects TRBV30 to TRBJ2-7; 9 bases are shared with TRBD2. This CDR3 comprises 14 residues. The germline CDR1 and CDR2 sequences are GTSNPN and SVGIG (reference sequence). V trimming: 4 bases; J trimming: 2 bases; junction bases outside the gene matches: 6. The CDR3 here is CAWNKREATYEQYF. In DNA form, the CDR3 reads TGTGCCTGGAATAAGCGGGAGGCAACCTACGAGCAGTACTTC.

V is TRBV2 and J is TRBJ2-1; maybe TRBD2 (5 bases). The CDR3 spans 15 residues. V lost 4 bases, J lost 6 bases, and 16 bases lay in between. The germline gives CDR1 SNHLY, CDR2 FYNNEI. CDR3 amino acids: CASSGTRFTSNEQFF. The CDR3 nucleotides read TGTGCCAGCAGTGGAACTAGATTTACGTCCAATGAGCAGTTCTTC. The whole variable domain, remainder taken from reference TRBV2 and TRBJ2-1, is EPEVTQTPSHQVTQMGQEVILRCVPISNHLYFYWYRQILGQKVEFLVSFYNNEISEKSEIFDDQFSVERPDGSNFTLKIRSTKLEDSAMYFCASSGTRFTSNEQFFGPGTRLTVL.

V and J are TRBV10-1 and TRBJ2-7; 10 bases align to TRBD1. Germline assignment: CDR1 WNHNN and CDR2 SYGVQD (reference sequence). This CDR3 spans 15 amino acids. Germline trimming cut 5 bases from V and 1 base from J; bases unmatched to any gene: 5. The CDR3 region is CASSPGQGLSYEQYF. As DNA, the CDR3 is TGCGCCAGCAGTCCGGGACAGGGGCTTTCCTACGAGCAGTACTTC.

V usage is TRBV6-1 and J usage is TRBJ2-5; 13 bases are a match to TRBD2. CDR1 MNHNS and CDR2 SASEGT come from the germline V gene. The trim removed 4 bases at V and 5 bases at J, leaving 4 bases unmatched. CDR3 length: 15 residues. The chain's CDR3 is CASSVTSGGSETQYF. The CDR3 DNA is TGTGCCAGCAGTGTGACTAGCGGGGGGTCGGAGACCCAGTACTTC.

The rearrangement links TRBV27 to TRBJ2-2; D is unclear. V dropped 4 bases and J dropped 5 bases, with 5 bases sitting between them. The CDR3 is 12 residues long. CDR1 is MNHEY and CDR2 is SMNVEV in the germline V gene (reference sequence). The CDR3 region has the DNA TGTGCCAGCAGTTCGGTAACCGGGGAGCTGTTTTTT. It codes for CASSSVTGELFF.